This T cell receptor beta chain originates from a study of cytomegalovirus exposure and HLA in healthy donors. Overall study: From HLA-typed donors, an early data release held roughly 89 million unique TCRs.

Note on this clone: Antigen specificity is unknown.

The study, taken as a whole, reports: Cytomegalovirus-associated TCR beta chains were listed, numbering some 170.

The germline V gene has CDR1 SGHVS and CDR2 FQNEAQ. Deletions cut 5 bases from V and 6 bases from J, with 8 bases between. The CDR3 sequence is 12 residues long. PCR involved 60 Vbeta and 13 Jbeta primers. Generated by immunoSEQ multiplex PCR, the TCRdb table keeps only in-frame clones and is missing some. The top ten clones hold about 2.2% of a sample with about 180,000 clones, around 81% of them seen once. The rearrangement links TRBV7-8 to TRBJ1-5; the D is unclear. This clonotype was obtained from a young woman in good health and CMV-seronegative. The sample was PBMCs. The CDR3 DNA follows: TGTGCCAGCAGCACGGTATCTCAGCCCCAGCATTTT. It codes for CASSTVSQPQHF.